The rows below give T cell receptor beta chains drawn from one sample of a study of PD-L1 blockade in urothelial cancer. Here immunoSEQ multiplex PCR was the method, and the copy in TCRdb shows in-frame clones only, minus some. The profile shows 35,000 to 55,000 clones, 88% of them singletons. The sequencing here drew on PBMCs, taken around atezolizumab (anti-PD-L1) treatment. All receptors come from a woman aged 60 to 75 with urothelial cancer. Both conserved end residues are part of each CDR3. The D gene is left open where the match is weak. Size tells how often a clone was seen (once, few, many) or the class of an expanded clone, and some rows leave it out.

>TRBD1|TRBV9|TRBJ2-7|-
CASSFSQGASYEQYF
TGTGCCAGCAGCTTTTCCCAGGGGGCCTCCTACGAGCAGTACTTC
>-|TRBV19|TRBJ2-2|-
CASSKHGELFF
TGTGCCAGTAGTAAACACGGGGAGCTGTTTTTT
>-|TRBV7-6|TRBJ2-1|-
CASSLRAAEQFF
TGTGCCAGCAGCTTAAGAGCGGCCGAGCAGTTCTTC
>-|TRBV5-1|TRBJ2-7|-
CASSFALGMDYEQYF
TGCGCCAGCAGTTTCGCCCTAGGTATGGATTACGAGCAGTACTTC
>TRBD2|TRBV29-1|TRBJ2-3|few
CSVDGRPREAQDTQYF
TGCAGCGTTGATGGTCGTCCGCGGGAGGCACAAGATACGCAGTATTTT
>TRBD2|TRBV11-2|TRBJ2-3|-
CASSIGGGRDLLSTDTQYF
TGTGCCAGCAGCATAGGCGGCGGGAGAGATCTACTGAGCACAGATACGCAGTATTTT
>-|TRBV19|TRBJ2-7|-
CASSIAQGGPYEQYF
TGTGCCAGTAGTATAGCCCAGGGGGGCCCCTACGAGCAGTACTTC
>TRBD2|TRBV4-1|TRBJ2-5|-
CASSQEGRGETQYF
TGCGCCAGCAGCCAAGAGGGGAGGGGAGAGACCCAGTACTTC
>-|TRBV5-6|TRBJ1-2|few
CASSFEDVRRGPPYGYTF
TGTGCCAGCAGCTTTGAGGACGTGAGGAGGGGACCCCCCTATGGCTACACCTTC
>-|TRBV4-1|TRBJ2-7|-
CASSQGSGAYEQYF
TGCGCCAGCAGCCAGGGGAGCGGAGCCTACGAGCAGTACTTC